The 27 T cell receptor beta chains given below trace back to one sample, sequenced in a study of identical twins. One entry per CDR3 protein results from TCRdb running MiXCR on the 5' RACE reads. Of 400,000 to 500,000 distinct CDR3 sequences in the sample, around a sixth were seen once. The sequenced sample consisted of naive T cells sorted from blood. The source of these receptors is a man in his fifties in good health.

This rearrangement joins TRBV15 to TRBJ2-1; unclear D gene. Germline V gives CDR1 LNHNV, CDR2 YYDKDF (reference sequence). CDR3 length: 13 residues. Trimming removed 3 bases from V and 8 bases from J, with 11 bases in between. The CDR3 here is CATSSSPADEQFF. DNA of the CDR3: TGTGCCACCAGCAGTTCTCCGGCGGATGAGCAGTTCTTC.

The rearrangement joins TRBV20-1 to TRBJ2-3, with TRBD2 as a possible D gene (7 bases). This CDR3 is built from 15 residues. V lost 0 bases and J lost 9, with 19 bases in between. The V gene's germline CDR1 is DFQATT and CDR2 SNEGSKA (reference sequence). The CDR3 region is CSARDYAGASKTQYF. The CDR3 DNA reads as TGCAGTGCTAGAGATTACGCGGGGGCCAGTAAGACGCAGTATTTT.

This clonotype was found a few times. J is TRBJ2-1 and V is TRBV5-1, with unresolved D. CDR1 is SGHRS and CDR2 is YFSETQ in the germline V gene. The CDR3 is made up of 14 amino acids. V gave up 0 bases and J gave up 7 bases, with 11 bases separating them. In nucleotides, the CDR3 is TGCGCCAGCAGCTTGGCCGCGGCCGTGAATGAGCAGTTCTTC. It codes for CASSLAAAVNEQFF.

This clonotype was seen only once. An end of the junction does not agree with germline; a read error may underlie this. The rearrangement links TRBV20-1 to TRBJ2-7, with TRBD1 identical over 9 bases. The CDR3 extends over 16 amino acids. Germline assignment: CDR1 DFQATT and CDR2 SNEGSKA (reference sequence). The CDR3 DNA follows: TGCAGTGCTAGAGATTTTAGACAGGGGGGTAACTACGAGCAGAACTTC. It specifies CSARDFRQGGNYEQNF.

J is TRBJ2-2 and V is TRBV7-9, with 7 nucleotides matching TRBD1. V was clipped by 1 base and J by 6 bases; unmatched bases: 2. In germline, CDR1 is SEHNR, CDR2 FQNEAQ (reference sequence). The CDR3 runs to 14 residues. The CDR3 region is CASSLGGGSGELFF. The CDR3 nucleotides read TGTGCCAGCAGCTTAGGAGGGGGCTCCGGGGAGCTGTTTTTT.

This clonotype was recorded at least ten times. The chain recombines TRBV7-2 with TRBJ2-3, with D possibly being TRBD1 or TRBD2 (5 bases each). The V gene lost 0 bases and the J gene lost 1 base, with 8 bases spanning the gap. CDR3 length: 15 amino acids. Per the germline V gene, CDR1 is SGHTA and CDR2 is FQGNSA. CDR3 sequence reads: CASSLAGVGTDTQYF. Here the CDR3 DNA reads TGTGCCAGCAGCTTAGCGGGGGTTGGCACAGATACGCAGTATTTT.

This clonotype showed up just a few times. The chain recombines TRBV2 with TRBJ1-3, with a tentative D call TRBD1 (5 bases). CDR3 length equals 15 residues. Trimming cost V 6 bases and J 2 bases, with 14 bases left between them. Germline values: CDR1 SNHLY, CDR2 FYNNEI. CDR3 nucleotide sequence: TGTGCCAGCAGGAGAGCAGGGAGTCCTGGAAACACCATATATTTT. Amino acid sequence: CASRRAGSPGNTIYF.

This clonotype came up a few times. The gene calls are TRBV7-2 and TRBJ2-1, with 7 bases aligning to TRBD2. CDR3 length equals 14 residues. Germline values: CDR1 SGHTA, CDR2 FQGNSA. J was trimmed by 7 bases and V by 1 base; bases with no gene match: 4. The CDR3 coding sequence is TGTGCCAGCAGCTTAGTCCGGGAGGCGAATGAGCAGTTCTTC. This gives the protein CASSLVREANEQFF. The full variable domain, in which reference TRBV7-2 and TRBJ2-1 provide the parts outside the CDR3, is GAGVSQSPSNKVTEKGKDVELRCDPISGHTALYWYRQSLGQGLEFLIYFQGNSAPDKSGLPSDRFSAERTGGSVSTLTIQRTQQEDSAVYLCASSLVREANEQFFGPGTRLTVL.

The genes are TRBV5-5 and TRBJ2-1; tentative D call: TRBD1 (6 bases). V dropped 0 bases and J dropped 10 bases, with 11 bases sitting between them. Germline V lookup: CDR1 SGHKS, CDR2 YYEKEE (reference sequence). This CDR3 has 13 amino acids. The CDR3 protein is CASSLAPDSEQFF. The DNA of the CDR3 is TGTGCCAGCAGCTTGGCCCCGGACAGCGAGCAGTTCTTC.

CDR3 amino acids: CASSETGVVEQYF. Here the CDR3 DNA reads TGTGCCAGCAGTGAGACGGGAGTGGTCGAGCAGTACTTC. This sequence joins TRBV25-1 and TRBJ2-7; weak D call: TRBD2 (6 bases). The V end was cut by 3 bases, the J end by 6 bases, with 12 bases between. This CDR3 is 13 amino acids long. Germline V gene lookup returns CDR1 MGHDK and CDR2 SYGVNS.

CDR3 region: CASSFFGTQYF. CDR3 DNA sequence: TGTGCCAGCAGTTTCTTCGGGACCCAGTACTTC. This rearrangement joins TRBV28 to TRBJ2-5; no definite D call. This CDR3 has 11 residues. The V and J ends lost 3 bases and 7 bases respectively, with 6 bases between them. From germline, CDR1 is MDHEN and CDR2 SYDVKM.

This clonotype occurred many times. The V gene is TRBV11-2, the J gene TRBJ2-1; 9 nucleotides agree with TRBD1. Germline lookup yields CDR1 SGHAT and CDR2 FQNNGV. The CDR3 loop spans 17 amino acids. V lost 0 bases and J lost 9; bases outside the gene matches: 12. The CDR3 protein is CASSLEGALTGGFEQFF. The CDR3 DNA reads as TGTGCCAGCAGCTTAGAGGGCGCCCTGACAGGGGGGTTTGAGCAGTTCTTC.

The chain links TRBV2 to TRBJ2-7; TRBD1 is a possible D gene (5 bases). The CDR3 is made up of 13 amino acids. Germline values: CDR1 SNHLY, CDR2 FYNNEI. Trimming removed 7 bases at V and 3 bases at J, with 13 bases between. CDR3 DNA: TGTGCCAGCACCCGAAACACAGGCTACGAGCAGTACTTC. Its translation: CASTRNTGYEQYF.

The rearrangement links TRBV3-1 to TRBJ2-7; D is unresolved. The CDR3 covers 12 residues. Trimming removed 2 bases from V and 7 bases from J, with 9 bases in between. From germline, CDR1 is LGHDT and CDR2 YNNKEL (reference sequence). CDR3 region: CASSQNTGEQYF. CDR3 coding DNA: TGTGCCAGCAGCCAAAACACCGGGGAGCAGTACTTC.

This clonotype was seen a few times. The CDR3 DNA reads TGTGCCACCAGTGCTCCTGGAGCGGCTGAAGCTTTCTTT. It encodes CATSAPGAAEAFF. J is TRBJ1-1 and V is TRBV24-1, with D unresolved. Trimming cost V 5 bases and J 6 bases, with 12 bases left between them. The CDR3 loop spans 13 amino acids. CDR1 KGHDR and CDR2 SFDVKD come from the germline V gene.

This clonotype appeared a few times. The V gene is TRBV7-8, the J gene TRBJ2-2; no clear D gene. V shed 5 bases and J shed 6 bases, with 16 bases lying between them. Germline loops: CDR1 SGHVS, CDR2 FQNEAQ. The CDR3 is 15 amino acids. The CDR3 DNA sequence: TGTGCCAGCAGCCTTCGGATCCCCTCACCCGGGGAGCTGTTTTTT. This encodes CASSLRIPSPGELFF.

This clonotype appeared a few times. This chain uses TRBV4-3 with TRBJ2-1; possibly TRBD1 for D (6 bases). V was trimmed by 2 bases and J by 0 bases, leaving 20 bases between them. The CDR3 is 19 amino acids. CDR1 and CDR2 (germline): LGHNA, YSLEER. The CDR3 protein is CASSQWTVRGESSYNEQFF. The CDR3, as DNA: TGCGCCAGCAGCCAATGGACAGTGAGGGGAGAAAGCTCCTACAATGAGCAGTTCTTC.

This clonotype came up many times. The V gene is TRBV29-1, the J gene TRBJ2-2, with a tentative D call TRBD2 (6 bases). Deletions cut 4 bases from V and 0 bases from J, with 12 bases between. Germline CDR1 is SQVTM and CDR2 is ANQGSEA. CDR3 length: 15 residues. CDR3 protein: CSVGLGLTNTGELFF. In nucleotides, the CDR3 is TGCAGCGTTGGGCTCGGACTAACGAACACCGGGGAGCTGTTTTTT.

This clonotype showed up just a few times. The V call is TRBV20-1, the J call TRBJ2-5, with D unclear. V shed 3 bases and J shed 3 bases, with 14 bases lying between them. Germline values: CDR1 DFQATT, CDR2 SNEGSKA (reference sequence). The CDR3 extends over 14 amino acids. CDR3 loop: CSARELVWEETQYF. The CDR3 DNA reads TGCAGTGCTAGGGAGCTGGTCTGGGAAGAGACCCAGTACTTC.

Comments on this clonotype: A read error is possible here, since a much larger clone lies one base away. The chain carries TRBV7-2 and TRBJ2-3, with 7 bases matching TRBD2. This CDR3 is 15 amino acids long. Losses at the gene ends were 6 bases for V and 9 bases for J; bases not matched to a gene: 15. Per the germline V gene, CDR1 is SGHTA and CDR2 is FQGNSA. The CDR3 sequence is CASRLASLGVETQYF. In DNA, the CDR3 is TGTGCCAGCAGACTAGCGTCCCTAGGGGTAGAAACGCAGTATTTT.

This clonotype was found a few times. V gene TRBV12-3 or TRBV12-4 combines with J gene TRBJ1-1, with 7 positions matching TRBD1. V was pared by 4 bases and J by 6 bases, with 8 bases of the junction left unmatched. The CDR3 is 14 residues long. Here the CDR3 DNA reads TGTGCCAGCAGTTACAGGGGCACCCCGCCTGAAGCTTTCTTT. This translates into CASSYRGTPPEAFF.

The chain combines TRBV18 with TRBJ2-5; D might be TRBD2 (5 bases). Looked up from germline, CDR1 is KGHSH and CDR2 is LQKENI. The CDR3 totals 14 residues. V lost 1 base, J lost 4 bases, and 10 bases lay in between. The CDR3 nucleotides read TGTGCCAGCTCACCACGGGAGCGTAGAGAGACCCAGTACTTC. It yields the protein CASSPRERRETQYF.

V usage is TRBV29-1 and J usage is TRBJ2-7; unclear D gene. This CDR3 comprises 13 residues. V lost 5 bases and J 2 bases, leaving 13 bases between the germline ends. Per the germline V gene, CDR1 is SQVTM and CDR2 is ANQGSEA. CDR3 coding DNA: TGCAGCGTTCAAGGTCCCCTCCCCTACGAGCAGTACTTC. It is translated as CSVQGPLPYEQYF.

At least ten counts were recorded for this clonotype. The chain uses TRBV29-1 and TRBJ2-4; tentative D call: TRBD2 (5 bases). This CDR3 is 11 amino acids long. V dropped 5 bases and J dropped 5 bases, with 7 bases sitting between them. CDR1 SQVTM and CDR2 ANQGSEA come from the germline V gene. The CDR3 is CSVYGENIQYF. The CDR3 DNA reads TGCAGCGTTTACGGGGAAAACATTCAGTACTTC.

The chain couples TRBV19 to TRBJ1-6, with TRBD1 identical over 11 bases. The V gene end was trimmed by 5 bases and the J gene end by 9 bases; junction bases not matched to a gene: 3. The CDR3 extends over 14 amino acids. Germline CDR1 reads LNHDA; CDR2 reads SQIVND (reference sequence). The CDR3 spells CASSWTGGLSPLHF. CDR3 in DNA: TGTGCCAGTAGTTGGACAGGGGGCCTTTCACCCCTCCACTTT.

The chain combines TRBV28 with TRBJ2-1; possible D gene TRBD1, 6 bases. The CDR3 runs 14 residues. The V gene's germline CDR1 is MDHEN and CDR2 SYDVKM. V gave up 5 bases and J gave up 6 bases, with 14 bases separating them. The CDR3 region has the DNA TGTGCCAGCAGTCCCGGACAGATCCCCAATGAGCAGTTCTTC. Amino acids: CASSPGQIPNEQFF.

This clonotype has more than one count but fewer than ten. The CDR3 loop reads CASSLSSWDSYGYTF. The CDR3 DNA is TGTGCCAGCAGTTTATCGTCCTGGGACAGCTATGGCTACACCTTC. V and J are TRBV12-3 or TRBV12-4 and TRBJ1-2; 7 bases are a match to TRBD1. The CDR3 consists of 15 residues. V was clipped by 2 bases and J by 4 bases; unmatched bases: 7.